A single sample gave rise to the 20 T cell receptor beta chains below, sequenced in a study of spatial heterogeneity in lung cancer. The time point was: sample taken at primary tumor resection. TCRdb independently ran MiXCR on the 5' RACE reads; one entry per CDR3 protein. The table has approximately 40,000 distinct CDR3 sequences, about 13% seen once. Sequencing was performed on PBMCs, taken at surgery. These receptors were obtained from a male donor with early-stage non-small cell lung cancer.

With respect to this clonotype: This clone may be a read error of a much larger clone one base away. The V and J genes are TRBV7-7 and TRBJ2-2; D call uncertain. Germline CDR1 SSHAT, CDR2 FNYEAQ (reference sequence). This CDR3 spans 13 amino acids. In nucleotides, the CDR3 is TGTGCTAACAGTTATAGCTGGACCGGGGAGCTGTTTTTT. It translates to CANSYSWTGELFF. Looking up the rest from reference TRBV7-7 and TRBJ2-2 gives the full variable domain: GAGVSQSPRYKVTKRGQDVTLRCDPISSHATLYWYQQALGQGPEFLTYFNYEAQPDKSGLPSDRFSAERPEGSISTLTIQRTEQRDSAMYRCANSYSWTGELFFGEGSRLTVL.

The rearrangement links TRBV7-2 to TRBJ1-1, with D unresolved. CDR1 is SGHTA and CDR2 is FQGNSA in the germline V gene. The length of the CDR3 is 12 residues. The V end was cut by 8 bases, the J end by 4 bases, with 11 bases between. Here the CDR3 reads CASSAWLTEAFF. As DNA, the CDR3 is TGTGCCAGCTCGGCGTGGCTCACTGAAGCTTTCTTT.

In its sample, this clonotype was seen a few times. The rearrangement links TRBV19 to TRBJ1-5; D is ambiguous. CDR1 and CDR2 (germline): LNHDA, SQIVND (reference sequence). The CDR3 is made up of 15 amino acids. Trimming stripped 6 bases from V and 0 bases from J, with 12 bases between. In DNA form, the CDR3 reads TGTGCCAGTAGCCCTTTGATTCTTAGCAATCAGCCCCAGCATTTT. Its protein product is CASSPLILSNQPQHF.

The V gene is TRBV5-1, the J gene TRBJ2-3; D gene unclear. This CDR3 contains 16 residues. CDR1 is SGHRS and CDR2 is YFSETQ in the germline V gene. Trimming cost V 3 bases and J 0 bases, with 14 bases left between them. DNA for the CDR3: TGCGCCAGCAGCTCGCGACTCCGGACCAGCACAGATACGCAGTATTTT. Its protein product is CASSSRLRTSTDTQYF.

V usage is TRBV7-9 and J usage is TRBJ2-5; TRBD1 might be the D (6 bases). CDR1 is SEHNR and CDR2 is FQNEAQ in the germline V gene (reference sequence). This CDR3 spans 14 amino acids. Trimming stripped 1 base from V and 3 bases from J, with 9 bases between. DNA of the CDR3: TGTGCCAGCAGCTTAGGACAGGCAGAAGAGACCCAGTACTTC. It specifies CASSLGQAEETQYF.

This chain uses TRBV3-1 with TRBJ1-5, with D unresolved. The germline V gene encodes CDR1 LGHDT and CDR2 YNNKEL (reference sequence). This CDR3 is built from 14 residues. The germline V and J ends were trimmed by 4 bases and 4 bases, with 11 bases remaining between them. The CDR3, as DNA: TGTGCCAGCAGCCTAGGCAGATGGAATCAGCCCCAGCATTTT. It codes for CASSLGRWNQPQHF.

Many counts were recorded for this clonotype. The genes are TRBV4-1 and TRBJ1-3; the D is unclear. CDR3 length equals 17 residues. Germline V gene sequence: CDR1 MGHRA, CDR2 YSYEKL. The V gene lost 0 bases and the J gene lost 0 bases, with 12 bases spanning the gap. The DNA of the CDR3 is TGCGCCAGCAGCCAAGATGGCCGGGTTAGCTCTGGAAACACCATATATTTT. This sequence encodes CASSQDGRVSSGNTIYF.

The CDR3 loop reads CASSPSSNVRTQYF. As DNA, the CDR3 is TGTGCCAGTAGTCCCTCCTCCAATGTCCGTACGCAGTATTTT. V usage is TRBV19 and J usage is TRBJ2-3; no reliable D call. Germline lookup yields CDR1 LNHDA and CDR2 SQIVND (reference sequence). The CDR3 loop spans 14 amino acids. V lost 5 bases and J 8 bases, leaving 17 bases between the germline ends. Filled out from reference TRBV19 and TRBJ2-3, the complete variable domain reads DGGITQSPKYLFRKEGQNVTLSCEQNLNHDAMYWYRQDPGQGLRLIYYSQIVNDFQKGDIAEGYSVSREKKESFPLTVTSAQKNPTAFYLCASSPSSNVRTQYFGPGTRLTVL.

This clonotype was seen many times. The chain uses TRBV7-2 and TRBJ1-4, with unresolved D. The CDR3 has 13 residues. Between the trimmed V and J ends, which lost 5 bases and 8 bases, there was a span of 12 bases. Germline assignment: CDR1 SGHTA and CDR2 FQGNSA. CDR3 loop: CASSATRGEKLFF. CDR3 DNA sequence: TGTGCCAGCAGCGCCACCCGCGGCGAAAAACTGTTTTTT.

This clonotype was detected ten times or more. The chain has TRBV6-2 or TRBV6-3 and TRBJ1-1; TRBD1 aligns across 8 bases. The length of the CDR3 is 16 residues. Trimming took 2 bases from V and 1 from J; bases not matched to a gene: 6. From germline, CDR1 is MNHEY and CDR2 SVGEGT. For the CDR3, the DNA is TGTGCCAGCAGTTACGTGACCGGGACAGGGAACACTGAAGCTTTCTTT. It is translated as CASSYVTGTGNTEAFF.

The sample holds a few counts of this clonotype. The DNA of the CDR3 is TGTGCCAGCAGTGAACTGGTGGACCCGTTCTTC. As protein: CASSELVDPFF. The chain combines TRBV2 with TRBJ2-1; no clear D gene. CDR1 is SNHLY and CDR2 is FYNNEI in the germline V gene. The CDR3 contains 11 residues. V was pared by 2 bases and J by 15 bases, with 11 bases between.

The chain couples TRBV7-8 to TRBJ1-1, with D uncertain. Germline V gives CDR1 SGHVS, CDR2 FQNEAQ. This CDR3 region has 11 residues. V lost 2 bases and J lost 8, with 6 bases in between. CDR3: CASSLSLEAFF. DNA for the CDR3: TGTGCCAGCAGCTTATCGCTAGAAGCTTTCTTT.

The V and J genes are TRBV11-2 and TRBJ2-5; D remains ambiguous. The V gene lost 1 base and the J gene lost 3 bases, with 6 bases spanning the gap. Germline V gene sequence: CDR1 SGHAT, CDR2 FQNNGV. The CDR3 loop spans 13 amino acids. The CDR3 coding sequence is TGTGCCAGCAGCTTAGGTCTAGAAGAGACCCAGTACTTC. Translating it yields CASSLGLEETQYF.

In this sample, this clonotype turned up a few times. This chain connects TRBV2 to TRBJ2-7; weak D call: TRBD2 (6 bases). Germline V CDR1 and CDR2: SNHLY, FYNNEI. This CDR3 region has 14 residues. V lost 4 bases, J lost 2 bases, and 12 bases lay in between. CDR3 amino acids: CASSAGLPPYEQYF. CDR3 in DNA: TGTGCCAGCAGTGCGGGACTGCCCCCCTACGAGCAGTACTTC.

In this sample, this clonotype turned up many times. The chain carries TRBV27 and TRBJ2-7; no clear D. In germline, CDR1 is MNHEY, CDR2 SMNVEV (reference sequence). Trimming removed 8 bases at V and 2 bases at J, with 7 bases between. The CDR3 loop spans 11 amino acids. The CDR3 DNA sequence: TGTGCCAGCGGTTCCACCTACGAGCAGTACTTC. Translating it yields CASGSTYEQYF.

This clonotype was picked up many times. This chain links TRBV4-1 with TRBJ2-7, with 11 bases that match TRBD1. The CDR3 contains 15 residues. The germline V gene encodes CDR1 MGHRA and CDR2 YSYEKL. Trimming cost V 4 bases and J 2 bases; bases outside gene matches: 4. CDR3 amino acids: CASSLRDRGTYEQYF. The CDR3 nucleotides read TGCGCCAGCAGCCTCCGGGACAGGGGGACCTACGAGCAGTACTTC.

This clonotype was seen a handful of times. The genes are TRBV20-1 and TRBJ2-1; possibly TRBD1 for D (6 bases). V shed 4 bases and J shed 4 bases, with 11 bases lying between them. The CDR3 is 13 amino acids. CDR1 is DFQATT, CDR2 SNEGSKA, per germline (reference sequence). For the CDR3, the DNA is TGCAGTGCTACCGCGGACAGATACAATGAGCAGTTCTTC. This codes for CSATADRYNEQFF.

This clonotype was counted only a few times. The CDR3 DNA reads TGTGCCAGTAGTACCGACAGCACAATCACCTACGAGCAGTACTTC. It encodes CASSTDSTITYEQYF. The J gene is TRBJ2-7, the V gene TRBV19; D might be TRBD1 (5 bases). Germline V gives CDR1 LNHDA, CDR2 SQIVND (reference sequence). V was trimmed by 4 bases and J by 2 bases, leaving 15 bases between them. This CDR3 is 15 amino acids long.

The DNA for the CDR3 is TGCAGCGGAGGGGAAGATACGCAGTATTTT. This encodes CSGGEDTQYF. The chain joins TRBV29-1 to TRBJ2-3; the D gene could be TRBD1 or TRBD2 (5 bases each). Trimming took off 7 bases at V and 5 bases at J, with 7 bases between the two ends. The CDR3 spans 10 residues. Germline CDR1 SQVTM, CDR2 ANQGSEA.

The table lists this clonotype with many counts. V is TRBV7-9 and J is TRBJ2-1; D is undetermined. Trimming removed 0 bases at V and 0 bases at J, with 9 bases between. Per germline, CDR1 SEHNR and CDR2 FQNEAQ (reference sequence). This CDR3 spans 16 amino acids. CDR3 DNA: TGTGCCAGCAGCTTAGCCTCGGCGAGCTCCTACAATGAGCAGTTCTTC. The encoded protein is CASSLASASSYNEQFF.